This entry features one T cell receptor (beta chain) sequence. Per the original methods: How many nucleated cells were present was estimated from reference gene primer amplification. Produced via immunoSEQ multiplex PCR; TCRdb's table is partial and in-frame only. V, J and clone size are taken as reported in that table, and D and trimming were inferred from the DNA itself. The profile covers about 140,000 clones, with roughly 80% appearing a single time and 1.5% to 2% taken by the ten largest. The sample belongs to a study of blood T cell repertoires in COVID-19. Germline V gene sequence: CDR1 SGHAT, CDR2 FQNNGV. The junction had 6 bases not matched to a gene; V was cut back by 5 bases and J by 2 bases. The CDR3 runs to 14 residues. Participant age was about 18 to 100 years, and participants resided in around 24 US areas.

The rearrangement uses TRBV11-2 and TRBJ2-7, with 7 positions matching TRBD1. Sample: PBMCs or T cells enriched from blood (not recorded which). The TCR comes from a woman between 18 and 30 years old who had been exposed to COVID-19. CDR3 DNA: TGTGCCAGCAGCCCGAATACAGGGGCCTACGAGCAGTACTTC. This gives the protein CASSPNTGAYEQYF.